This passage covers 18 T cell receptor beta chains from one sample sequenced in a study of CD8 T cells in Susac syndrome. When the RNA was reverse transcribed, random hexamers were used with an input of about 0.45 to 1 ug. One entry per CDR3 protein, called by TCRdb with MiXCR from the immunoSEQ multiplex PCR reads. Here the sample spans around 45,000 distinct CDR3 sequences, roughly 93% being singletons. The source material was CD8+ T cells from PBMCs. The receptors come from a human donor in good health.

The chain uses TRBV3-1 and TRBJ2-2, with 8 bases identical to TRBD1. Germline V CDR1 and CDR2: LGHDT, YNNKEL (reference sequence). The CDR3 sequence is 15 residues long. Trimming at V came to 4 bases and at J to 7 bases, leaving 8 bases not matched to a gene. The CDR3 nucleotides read TGTGCCAGCAGCCCCCTCGGGACAGGCGTCGGGGAGCTGTTTTTT. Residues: CASSPLGTGVGELFF. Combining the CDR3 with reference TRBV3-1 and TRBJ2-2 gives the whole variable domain DTAVSQTPKYLVTQMGNDKSIKCEQNLGHDTMYWYKQDSKKFLKIMFSYNNKELIINETVPNRFSPKSPDKAHLNLHINSLELGDSAVYFCASSPLGTGVGELFFGEGSRLTVL.

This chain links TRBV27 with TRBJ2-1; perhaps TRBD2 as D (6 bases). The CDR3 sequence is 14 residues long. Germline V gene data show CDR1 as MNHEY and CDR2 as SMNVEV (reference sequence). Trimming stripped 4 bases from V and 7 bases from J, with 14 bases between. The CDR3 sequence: CASSWVGGENEQFF. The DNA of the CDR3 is TGTGCCAGCAGTTGGGTAGGAGGGGAAAATGAGCAGTTCTTC.

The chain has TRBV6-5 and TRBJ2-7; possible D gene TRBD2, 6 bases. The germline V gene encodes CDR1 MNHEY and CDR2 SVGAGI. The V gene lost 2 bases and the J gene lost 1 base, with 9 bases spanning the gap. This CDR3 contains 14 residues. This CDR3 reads CASSYDGRSYEQYF. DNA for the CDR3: TGTGCCAGCAGTTACGACGGGAGATCCTACGAGCAGTACTTC.

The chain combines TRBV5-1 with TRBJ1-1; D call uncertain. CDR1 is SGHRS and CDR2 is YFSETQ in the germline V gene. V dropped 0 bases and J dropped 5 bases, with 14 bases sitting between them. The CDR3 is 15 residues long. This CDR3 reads CASSLVAGQVTEAFF. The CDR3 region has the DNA TGCGCCAGCAGCTTGGTGGCGGGTCAGGTGACTGAAGCTTTCTTT.

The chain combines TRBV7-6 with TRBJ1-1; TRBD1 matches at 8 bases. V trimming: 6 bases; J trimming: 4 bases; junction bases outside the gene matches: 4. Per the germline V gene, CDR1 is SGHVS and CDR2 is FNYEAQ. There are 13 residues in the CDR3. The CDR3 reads CASRRTGFTEAFF. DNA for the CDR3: TGTGCCAGCAGGAGGACAGGGTTCACTGAAGCTTTCTTT.

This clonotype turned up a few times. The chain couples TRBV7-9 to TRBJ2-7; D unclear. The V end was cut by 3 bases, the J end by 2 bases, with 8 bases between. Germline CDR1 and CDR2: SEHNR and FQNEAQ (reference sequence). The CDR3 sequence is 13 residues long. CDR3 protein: CASSFGSAYEQYF. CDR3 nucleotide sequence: TGTGCCAGCAGCTTCGGGTCTGCCTACGAGCAGTACTTC.

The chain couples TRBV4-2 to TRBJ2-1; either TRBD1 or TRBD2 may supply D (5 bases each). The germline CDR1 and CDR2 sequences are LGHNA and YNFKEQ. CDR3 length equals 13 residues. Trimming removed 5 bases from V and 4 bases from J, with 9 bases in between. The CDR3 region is CASSWGTYNEQFF. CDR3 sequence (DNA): TGTGCCAGCAGCTGGGGGACGTACAATGAGCAGTTCTTC.

CDR3 sequence (DNA): TGTGCCAGCAGTTACTCGGGGACAGGGATCTATGGCTACACCTTC. This sequence encodes CASSYSGTGIYGYTF. The chain carries TRBV6-6 and TRBJ1-2; 9 bases fit TRBD1. The V gene end was trimmed by 0 bases and the J gene end by 4 bases; junction bases not matched to a gene: 3. The V gene's germline CDR1 is MNHNY and CDR2 SVGAGI (reference sequence). The CDR3 is 15 amino acids.

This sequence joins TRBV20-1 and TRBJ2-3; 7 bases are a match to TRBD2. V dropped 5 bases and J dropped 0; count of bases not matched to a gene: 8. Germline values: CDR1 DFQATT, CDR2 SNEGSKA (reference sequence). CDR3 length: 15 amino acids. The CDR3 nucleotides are TGCAGTGCTGGGAGACTAGCAGCTAGCACAGATACGCAGTATTTT. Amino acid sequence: CSAGRLAASTDTQYF.

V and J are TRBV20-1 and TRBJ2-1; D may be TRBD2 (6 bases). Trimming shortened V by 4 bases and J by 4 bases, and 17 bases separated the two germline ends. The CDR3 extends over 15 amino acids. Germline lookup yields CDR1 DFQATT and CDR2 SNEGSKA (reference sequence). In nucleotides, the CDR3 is TGCAGTGCTACATCGGGCCTAGCGTTTTACAATGAGCAGTTCTTC. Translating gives CSATSGLAFYNEQFF.

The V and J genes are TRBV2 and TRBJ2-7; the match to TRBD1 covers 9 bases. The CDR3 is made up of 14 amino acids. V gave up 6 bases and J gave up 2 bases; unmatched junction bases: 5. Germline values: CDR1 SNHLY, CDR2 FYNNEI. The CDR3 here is CASRDGQGPYEQYF. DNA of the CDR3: TGTGCCAGCAGAGATGGACAGGGGCCCTACGAGCAGTACTTC.

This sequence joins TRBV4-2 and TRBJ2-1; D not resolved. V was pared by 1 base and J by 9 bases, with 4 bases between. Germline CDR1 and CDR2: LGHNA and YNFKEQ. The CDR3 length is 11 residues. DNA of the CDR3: TGTGCCAGCAGCCAAGGGAGTGAGCAGTTCTTC. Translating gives CASSQGSEQFF.

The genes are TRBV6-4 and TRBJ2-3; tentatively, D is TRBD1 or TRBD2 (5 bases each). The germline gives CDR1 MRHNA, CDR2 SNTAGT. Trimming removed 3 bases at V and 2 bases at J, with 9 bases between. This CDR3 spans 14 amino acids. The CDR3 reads CASSEDGATDTQYF. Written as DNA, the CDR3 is TGTGCCAGCAGTGAAGACGGGGCCACAGATACGCAGTATTTT.

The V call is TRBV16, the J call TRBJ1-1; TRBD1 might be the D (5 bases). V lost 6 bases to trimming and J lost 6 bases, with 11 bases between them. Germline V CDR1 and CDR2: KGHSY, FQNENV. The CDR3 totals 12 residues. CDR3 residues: CASSPGGSEAFF. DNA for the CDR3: TGTGCCAGCAGTCCCGGGGGGTCTGAAGCTTTCTTT.

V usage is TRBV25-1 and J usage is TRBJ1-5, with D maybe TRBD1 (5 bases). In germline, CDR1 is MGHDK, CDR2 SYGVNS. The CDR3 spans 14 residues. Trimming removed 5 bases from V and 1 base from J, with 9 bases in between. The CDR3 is CASSIKGSNQPQHF. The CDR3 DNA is TGTGCCAGCAGTATCAAGGGGAGCAATCAGCCCCAGCATTTT.

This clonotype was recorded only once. The CDR3 DNA follows: TGTGCCAGCAGTCTCGATGCGGGGAGCTCCTACGAGCAGTACTTC. It codes for CASSLDAGSSYEQYF. The rearrangement links TRBV6-5 to TRBJ2-7, with D maybe TRBD2 (6 bases). Trimming pared 5 bases from V and 0 bases from J, leaving 14 bases between. The CDR3 spans 15 residues. Germline V CDR1 and CDR2: MNHEY, SVGAGI.

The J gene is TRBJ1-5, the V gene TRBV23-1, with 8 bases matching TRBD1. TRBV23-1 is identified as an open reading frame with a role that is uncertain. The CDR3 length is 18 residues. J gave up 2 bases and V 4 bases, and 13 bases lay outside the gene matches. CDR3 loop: CASSLYSGGRGGNQPQHF. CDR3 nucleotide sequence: TGCGCCAGCAGTCTATACTCAGGGGGCAGGGGAGGCAATCAGCCCCAGCATTTT.

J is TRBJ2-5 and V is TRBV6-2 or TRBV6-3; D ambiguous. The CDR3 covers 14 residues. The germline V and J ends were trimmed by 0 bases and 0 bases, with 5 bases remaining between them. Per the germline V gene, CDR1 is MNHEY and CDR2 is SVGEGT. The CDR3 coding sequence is TGTGCCAGCAGTTACTCGGCCAACCAAGAGACCCAGTACTTC. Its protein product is CASSYSANQETQYF.